This TCR beta chain comes out of a study of T cell responses to AZD1222 COVID-19 vaccine. Study information: Second-dose recipients at about 4 or about 12 weeks were treated as one pooled group.

CDR3 length: 16 residues. The V and J ends lost 4 bases and 6 bases, in that order; junction bases with no gene match: 12. Germline CDR1 LGHDT, CDR2 YNNKEL (reference sequence). On this clone itself: As yet, its antigen is unknown.

Study-wide results and limits: Vaccine-associated CD4 TCRs spanned spike, dominant at 160-218 and 743-854. Sampled repertoires all dated from after the peak T cell response. Clonal diversity was possibly underestimated, and white British individuals and females predominated among donors.

Only in-frame clones appear in the TCRdb table, and some are missing; sequencing was by immunoSEQ multiplex PCR. The table includes about 120,000 clones, around 90% detected once. The chain uses TRBV3-1 (or the pseudogene TRBV3-2) and TRBJ2-7, with 10 bases identical to TRBD2. The source was peripheral blood, collected on day 0 of AZD1222 vaccination. The clonotype was recovered from an adult in good health. The chain's CDR3 is CASSLSPAGGPGEQYF. In DNA form, the CDR3 reads TGTGCCAGCAGCCTAAGCCCAGCGGGAGGGCCGGGCGAGCAGTACTTC.